The rows below give T cell receptor beta chains drawn from one sample of a study of immune reconstitution after stem cell transplant in scleroderma. Each CDR3 protein is one row after TCRdb ran MiXCR on the RT-PCR reads. Of over 2,000 distinct CDR3 sequences listed, around 7.4% are singletons. The specimen was obtained before or after autologous hematopoietic stem cell transplantation (not recorded which). The source of these receptors is a male donor with systemic sclerosis. Both conserved end residues are part of each CDR3. The order of the fields is clone size, J gene, D gene, V gene, CDR3 DNA, CDR3 protein. D genes are given only for firm matches. Size values are once, few and many counts, or a class for expanded clones, and some rows have none.

few	TRBJ2-1	NA	TRBV5-6	TGTGCCAGCAGCCCCTCTTGGGGCTCGGGGTATAATGAGCAGTTCTTC	CASSPSWGSGYNEQFF
large	TRBJ1-5	NA	TRBV23-1	TGCGCCAGCAGTCAATCCGGGGAGGGCGGTTTATTTCTCAGCAATCAGCCCCAGCATTTT	CASSQSGEGGLFLSNQPQHF
medium-sized	TRBJ2-1	TRBD2	TRBV7-2	TGTGCCAGCAGCTCCCGACTAGCGGGGGGCAAGGAGCAGTTCTTC	CASSSRLAGGKEQFF
medium-sized	TRBJ1-1	NA	TRBV7-9	TGTGCCAGCAGCCCCCAAAGGGGCGCTGAAGCTTTCTTT	CASSPQRGAEAFF
medium-sized	TRBJ2-5	NA	TRBV20-1	TGCAGTGCTCGATGGACGGGGGAGACCCAGTACTTC	CSARWTGETQYF
few	TRBJ1-4	TRBD1	TRBV3-1	TGTGCCAGCAGCCAGGGGACAGGAGGAGGTGAAAAACTGTTTTTT	CASSQGTGGGEKLFF
medium-sized	TRBJ2-1	TRBD2	TRBV6-5	TGTGCCAGCAGTTACTCAGCTAGCGGATACTCCTACAATGAGCAGTTCTTC	CASSYSASGYSYNEQFF
medium-sized	TRBJ2-2	NA	TRBV5-1	TGCGCCAGCAGCTCACGACCCGGACGAGGGTTAGGCGGGGAGCTGTTTTTT	CASSSRPGRGLGGELFF
medium-sized	TRBJ1-1	NA	TRBV6-5	TGTGCCAGCATTCCGGGACGGAAGAACACTGAAGCTTTCTTT	CASIPGRKNTEAFF
few	TRBJ1-5	TRBD1	TRBV5-1	TGCGCCAGCAGCTTGACAGGGGGTAATCAGCCCCAGCATTTT	CASSLTGGNQPQHF
medium-sized	TRBJ2-3	NA	TRBV27	TGTGCCAGCACCCCCAGGGTCGCATCAGATACGCAGTATTTT	CASTPRVASDTQYF
NA	TRBJ2-1	NA	TRBV5-6	TGTGCCAGCAGCTTGCCCCCCAATGAGCAGTTCTTC	CASSLPPNEQFF
NA	TRBJ1-2	NA	TRBV19	TGTGCCAGTAAATCCTTTAACTATGGCCACACCTTC	CASKSFNYGHTF
large	TRBJ2-2	NA	TRBV7-9	TGTGCCAGCAGCTTACCCCGGTTTGGGGCGGCTGGGGAGCTGTTTTTT	CASSLPRFGAAGELFF
medium-sized	TRBJ2-6	TRBD2	TRBV5-1	TGCGCCAGCAGCCCACTGACTAGCGGGGGATGGGGGGCCAACGTCCTGACTTTC	CASSPLTSGGWGANVLTF
large	TRBJ2-3	NA	TRBV6-6	TGTGCCAGCAGTTACCCGACCTTGGGAGATACGCAGTATTTT	CASSYPTLGDTQYF